A selection of T cell receptor beta chains follows, all from one sample in a study of cytomegalovirus exposure and HLA in healthy donors. Only in-frame clones appear in the TCRdb table, and some are missing; sequencing was by immunoSEQ multiplex PCR. The sample yields just under 65,000 clones, 80% seen once. Input material: PBMCs. The receptors were sampled from a woman in her thirties in good health and CMV-seronegative. CDR3s include the opening cysteine and the closing phenylalanine or tryptophan. The D gene is left open where the match is weak. Part of the rows lack a size; the others show once, few, many or a class for expanded clones.

>-|TRBJ1-5|-|TRBV7-2
TGTGCCAGCAGCTTAGCGCTACCCACAGGGAACCATCAGCCCCAGCATTTT
CASSLALPTGNHQPQHF
>-|TRBJ2-1|once|TRBV5-1
TGCGCCAGCAGCCCAGGGGCGGGGCAGTTCTTC
CASSPGAGQFF
>-|TRBJ1-5|-|TRBV19
TGTGCCAGTAGTATGCGAGAGGAAAATCAGCCCCAGCATTTT
CASSMREENQPQHF
>TRBD1|TRBJ2-7|-|TRBV4-1
TGCGCCAGCAGCCAAGAGGGACAGAGTTACGAGCAGTACTTC
CASSQEGQSYEQYF
>-|TRBJ1-2|-|TRBV30
TGTGCCTGGAGTGGGGGGTCAGGGGTAAACTATGGCTACACCTTC
CAWSGGSGVNYGYTF
>TRBD1|TRBJ1-5|-|TRBV12-5
TGTGCTAGTGGTTCAGACAGGGCCAATCAGCCCCAGCATTTT
CASGSDRANQPQHF
>TRBD1|TRBJ1-2|-|TRBV29-1
TGCAGCGTGCCCGGGACAGGGGGCATGGCTGATGGCTACACCTTC
CSVPGTGGMADGYTF
>-|TRBJ2-1|-|TRBV7-9
TGTGCCAGCTGCCTCAGGAGGTTAGCGGACCTCGATGAGCAGTTCTTC
CASCLRRLADLDEQFF
>TRBD1|TRBJ1-4|-|TRBV6-6
TGTGCCAGCAAAACCTTCAGGGGGCGGGTTGAAAAACTGTTTTTT
CASKTFRGRVEKLFF
>-|TRBJ1-1|-|TRBV29-1
TGCAGCGTTGTTCAGGGGAACACTGAAGCTTTCTTT
CSVVQGNTEAFF
>-|TRBJ2-7|few|TRBV7-8
TGTGCCAGCAGCTTAGCCTTAGGAGAGCGGGTCTACGAGCAGTACTTC
CASSLALGERVYEQYF
>-|TRBJ2-7|-|TRBV18
TGTGCCAGCTCACCAGGACAGTCGTACGAGCAGTACTTC
CASSPGQSYEQYF
>TRBD1|TRBJ2-6|-|TRBV2
TGTGCCAGCAGTGAACAGGGGGCGAGGGGGGCCAACGTCCTGACTTTC
CASSEQGARGANVLTF
>-|TRBJ2-3|-|TRBV19
TGTGCCAGTAGATCGCGGGCAGATACGCAGTATTTT
CASRSRADTQYF
>TRBD1|TRBJ2-7|large|TRBV6-9
TGTGCCAGCATTTTACGGGACAGGGTCCCCGACTACGAGCAGTACTTC
CASILRDRVPDYEQYF
>TRBD1|TRBJ2-5|-|TRBV4-2
TGTGCCAGCAGCCCAGCCGGGACAGTGCAAGAGACCCAGTACTTC
CASSPAGTVQETQYF